A selection of T cell receptor beta chains follows, all from one sample in a study of blood T cells in healthy people across ages. TCRdb used MiXCR to reprocess the 5' RACE reads, holding one entry per CDR3 protein. There are around 870,000 distinct CDR3 sequences in the sample; more than 25% occur only once, and roughly 17% lies in the top ten. Sequenced input: blood. The receptor set was obtained from an elderly woman in good health. The CDR3 runs from the conserved cysteine through the conserved F or W. The D gene is left open where the match is weak. The listing skips clone size in some rows; elsewhere it reads once, few, many or a size class.

V,D,J,length,size,CDR3,DNA
TRBV24-1,NA,TRBJ2-3,13,many,CATSDPGSDTQYF,TGTGCCACCAGTGACCCGGGGTCAGATACGCAGTATTTT
TRBV4-3,TRBD2,TRBJ2-3,16,many,CASSQGPSGARDTQYF,TGCGCCAGCAGCCAAGGGCCTAGCGGGGCTAGGGATACGCAGTATTTT
TRBV13,TRBD1,TRBJ2-7,14,NA,CASSPSTGVGEQYF,TGTGCCAGCTCACCCTCAACAGGGGTAGGCGAGCAGTACTTC
TRBV14,NA,TRBJ1-2,13,NA,CASSLSWSDGYTF,TGTGCCAGCAGCCTCTCGTGGAGTGACGGCTACACCTTC
TRBV2,TRBD1,TRBJ1-6,15,few,CASSEEGTENSPLHF,TGTGCCAGCAGTGAAGAAGGGACAGAGAATTCACCCCTCCACTTT
TRBV4-1,TRBD1,TRBJ1-1,15,many,CASSRTLGTGFEAFF,TGCGCCAGCAGCCGAACCCTGGGGACAGGGTTTGAAGCTTTCTTT
TRBV12-3/TRBV12-4,NA,TRBJ1-5,15,few,CASKGQLHSNQPQHF,TGTGCCAGCAAAGGACAGCTCCATAGCAATCAGCCCCAGCATTTT
TRBV5-4,NA,TRBJ1-1,14,few,CASRQSSGLTEAFF,TGTGCCAGCAGACAAAGCTCAGGGTTAACTGAAGCTTTCTTT
TRBV28,NA,TRBJ2-7,14,NA,CASSLSMETYEQYF,TGTGCCAGCAGTTTATCGATGGAGACCTACGAGCAGTACTTC
TRBV6-5,TRBD1,TRBJ2-1,14,many,CASRGNVQGNEQFF,TGTGCCAGCAGGGGAAACGTACAGGGGAATGAGCAGTTCTTC
TRBV6-4,NA,TRBJ1-6,13,NA,CASSDRVDSPLHF,TGTGCCAGCAGTGACAGGGTTGATTCACCCCTCCACTTT
TRBV5-1,NA,TRBJ2-6,16,many,CASSLVRSSGANVLTF,TGCGCCAGCAGCTTGGTTCGGAGCTCTGGGGCCAACGTCCTGACTTTC
TRBV10-2,NA,TRBJ2-3,15,many,CASSDLQIQSDTQYF,TGCGCCAGCAGTGACCTACAAATCCAGTCGGATACGCAGTATTTT
TRBV20-1,NA,TRBJ2-5,15,NA,CSATRDSHTQETQYF,TGCAGTGCTACCCGGGACTCCCACACACAGGAGACCCAGTACTTC
TRBV20-1,TRBD2,TRBJ2-5,14,many,CSAIRTSEQETQYF,TGCAGTGCTATTAGGACTAGCGAGCAAGAGACCCAGTACTTC
TRBV12-3/TRBV12-4,NA,TRBJ2-3,14,NA,CASSRGVSADVQYF,TGTGCCAGCAGCCGTGGGGTGAGTGCAGATGTGCAGTATTTT
TRBV7-9,NA,TRBJ1-4,16,NA,CASSLGSSATDEKLFF,TGTGCCAGCAGCTTAGGATCATCCGCGACGGACGAAAAACTGTTTTTT
TRBV12-3/TRBV12-4,TRBD2,TRBJ2-2,16,NA,CASRGRWGGNTGELFF,TGTGCCAGCAGAGGGCGGTGGGGGGGGAACACCGGGGAGCTGTTTTTT
TRBV20-1,NA,TRBJ2-7,13,NA,CSARVGGSAEQYF,TGCAGTGCTAGAGTCGGGGGATCGGCCGAGCAGTACTTC
TRBV6-5,NA,TRBJ1-2,15,NA,CASSPNLGGVYGYTF,TGTGCCAGCAGTCCTAACCTTGGGGGAGTCTATGGCTACACCTTC
TRBV7-9,NA,TRBJ2-5,14,many,CASSSGVIGETQYF,TGTGCCAGCAGCTCCGGGGTCATAGGCGAGACCCAGTACTTC
TRBV7-8,NA,TRBJ1-2,13,once,CASSQDRNYGCTF,TGTGCCAGCAGCCAGGATCGGAACTATGGCTGCACCTTC
TRBV12-3/TRBV12-4,NA,TRBJ2-3,14,NA,CASNLGGGPDAQYF,TGTGCCAGCAATCTAGGGGGGGGACCAGATGCGCAGTATTTT
TRBV24-1,TRBD1,TRBJ1-5,14,few,CATSKTGDNQPQHF,TGTGCCACCAGCAAGACAGGGGATAACCAGCCCCAGCATTTT
TRBV7-2,NA,TRBJ2-1,15,NA,CASSLEAGGCNEQFF,TGTGCCAGCAGCTTGGAGGCAGGGGGGTGCAATGAGCAGTTCTTC
TRBV12-3/TRBV12-4,NA,TRBJ1-2,13,many,CASSKTRSYGYTF,TGTGCCAGCAGCAAAACTAGGAGCTATGGCTACACCTTC
TRBV10-3,TRBD1,TRBJ1-5,15,few,CAISSDRVSNQPQHF,TGTGCCATCAGCTCCGACAGGGTTAGCAATCAGCCCCAGCATTTT
TRBV11-2,NA,TRBJ2-5,12,many,CASSQKAETQYF,TGTGCCAGCAGCCAGAAGGCGGAGACCCAGTACTTC
TRBV11-2,TRBD1,TRBJ1-1,15,NA,CASTRDRGMGTEAFF,TGTGCCAGCACCCGGGACAGGGGAATGGGGACTGAAGCTTTCTTT
TRBV7-6,NA,TRBJ1-5,17,few,CASSFFVGVGSNQPQHF,TGTGCCAGCAGCTTTTTCGTCGGCGTGGGAAGCAATCAGCCCCAGCATTTT
TRBV5-6,TRBD1,TRBJ1-1,15,NA,CASSFPPRQGTEAFF,TGTGCCAGCAGCTTTCCACCCCGACAGGGTACTGAAGCTTTCTTT
TRBV10-3,TRBD1,TRBJ1-1,15,NA,CAISARRGQDTEAFF,TGTGCCATCAGTGCAAGACGGGGACAGGACACTGAAGCTTTCTTT
TRBV7-9,TRBD1,TRBJ2-3,14,NA,CASTSRGQTDTQYF,TGTGCCAGCACCTCCAGGGGGCAGACAGATACGCAGTATTTT
TRBV3-1,TRBD1,TRBJ2-7,15,many,CASNYGGQVLYEQYF,TGTGCCAGCAACTACGGAGGACAGGTGCTCTACGAGCAGTACTTC
TRBV18,NA,TRBJ1-2,12,NA,CASSPPDKSYTF,TGTGCCAGCTCACCACCGGACAAGTCCTACACCTTC
TRBV3-1,TRBD2,TRBJ2-4,15,many,CASSRVGLAENIQYF,TGTGCCAGCAGCCGGGTCGGACTAGCGGAAAACATTCAGTACTTC
TRBV9,NA,TRBJ2-7,14,many,CASSVDRMAYEQYF,TGTGCCAGCAGCGTAGATAGGATGGCCTACGAGCAGTACTTC
TRBV20-1,TRBD1,TRBJ2-7,13,many,CSARDRGPGEQYF,TGCAGTGCTAGAGACAGGGGGCCAGGGGAGCAGTACTTC
TRBV3-1,NA,TRBJ2-5,12,NA,CASSQARLTQYF,TGTGCCAGCAGCCAGGCCCGTCTGACCCAGTACTTC
TRBV7-2,TRBD2,TRBJ2-5,15,many,CASSLGLAGTETQYF,TGTGCCAGCAGCTTAGGCTTAGCGGGGACGGAGACCCAGTACTTC
TRBV5-1,NA,TRBJ1-1,13,NA,CASSYTMNTEAFF,TGCGCCAGCAGCTACACTATGAACACTGAAGCTTTCTTT
TRBV25-1,NA,TRBJ2-2,13,NA,CASVSQGAGELFF,TGTGCCAGCGTTTCACAGGGCGCCGGGGAGCTGTTTTTT
TRBV29-1,TRBD1,TRBJ2-7,14,many,CSGGHRDRAGEQYF,TGCAGCGGGGGACATCGGGACAGGGCTGGCGAGCAGTACTTC
TRBV20-1,TRBD1,TRBJ1-2,15,NA,CSARPTGGQGFGYTF,TGCAGTGCTAGACCCACGGGGGGACAGGGGTTTGGCTACACCTTC
TRBV5-1,NA,TRBJ2-5,14,many,CASSLQGRQETQYF,TGCGCCAGCAGTCTACAGGGTAGGCAAGAGACCCAGTACTTC
TRBV4-1,TRBD1,TRBJ2-4,19,NA,CASSPVPGQGPVAKNIRYF,TGCGCCAGCAGCCCCGTCCCGGGACAGGGGCCGGTAGCCAAAAACATTCGGTACTTC
TRBV20-1,TRBD1,TRBJ1-6,14,NA,CSAGDSSYNSPLHF,TGCAGTGCTGGGGACAGCTCCTATAATTCACCCCTCCACTTT